The entry below gives a single T cell receptor (beta chain) sequence along with its context. Its antigen remains unidentified. Treatment noted: approximately 9-day PBMC culture with coronavirus spike peptide pools or control peptides (ViraFEST assay). This record belongs to a study of vaccination and CD4 T cells after COVID-19. An Oncomine TCR Beta short-read assay was used to sequence the DNA from cultured CD4+ T cells. Using its own MiXCR run on the PCR reads, TCRdb lists one record per CDR3 protein. The sample includes around 14,000 distinct CDR3 sequences, about 50% of them seen just once. V lost 5 bases and J 7 bases, leaving 17 bases between the germline ends. CDR3 length equals 14 residues. Germline CDR1 and CDR2: MNHEY and SMNVEV (reference sequence).

The chain carries TRBV27 and TRBJ2-5; D not resolved. The receptor was isolated from a human donor who had recovered from COVID-19. Input material: CD4+ T cells from blood, cultured in vitro. CDR3 amino acids: CASSLTGSRGTQYF. CDR3 nucleotides: TGTGCCAGCAGTCTCACCGGCTCCCGCGGGACCCAGTACTTC.